The entry that follows covers one T cell receptor beta chain sequence. Its antigen remains undetermined. Base qualities are missing; no much larger clone stands one base away. CDR1 and CDR2 (SGHTA, FQGTGA) derive from the germline V gene. From its cysteine to its phenylalanine, the CDR3 spans 13 amino acids. Only the CDR3 portion is preserved as DNA: 39 bases, with reading frame beginning at the first base. The trim is 3 bases for V and 4 bases for J, with a gap of 8 bases between the germline ends. The sample comes from a study of blood T cell repertoires in COVID-19 (dated by TCRdb to about 2020). About the investigation overall: Samples from collaborators originated in the United States, Italy and Spain and spanned both the acute and convalescent phases of COVID-19. Samples came from the ongoing ImmuneRACE study (first 160 participants) plus 1,254 subjects from 6 global collaborators. The repertoires were made available in a free public database intended to serve as a resource for research on the immune response to SARS-CoV-2. Nearly every sample came with metadata listing a de-identified subject ID, COVID-19 status, age in years and sex. The material from the prospective study consisted of cDNA or gDNA derived from T cells, B-cell-depleted T cells, or PBMCs. Where available, HLA class I and class II types were obtained from metadata supplied by the sample provider rather than from assay-based typing. Subjects who had been exposed to COVID-19, were actively infected with it, or had recovered from it provided the deeply sampled blood TCRbeta repertoires that made up the dataset.

Each collaborating institution followed its own protocols to collect whole blood in K2EDTA tubes. For TCRbeta analysis, collaborator samples were shipped as frozen whole blood, as isolated PBMCs, or as DNA extracted from either sample type. The paper as a whole reports these results and caveats: The amount of clinical and demographic metadata varied by source and participant and was provided uncurated.

The immunoSEQ Assay, a bias-controlled multiplex PCR, was used to amplify TCRbeta CDR3 regions from genomic DNA. On the authors' methods: Nucleated cell counts per sample were estimated from amplification of reference gene primers within the assay. To quantify the absolute abundance of each unique TCRbeta CDR3 rearrangement, sequence reads were collapsed and filtered. For each sample, productive Simpson clonality was calculated as the square root of Simpson's diversity index over productive rearrangements. The immuneACCESS repertoire file appears here via TCRdb, limited to in-frame rearrangements. These files lack a portion of the clones; in checked studies, under half of the deficit traces to unresolved V genes, and the cause of the others is not known. The D gene and trimming were derived from the DNA, and the V and J assignments and clone size from that table. This sample gives 95,000 to 150,000 clones in total; around 77% of them show up just once. The ten largest clones add up to around 16% of the sample.

The sequencing input was peripheral blood. This TCR came from a man aged 60 to 69 with active or convalescent COVID-19. Recombination joined TRBV7-3 with TRBJ2-3; the D gene is possibly TRBD2, with 5 bases matching. The CDR3 region has the sequence CASSFSRADTQYF. In nucleotide form, the sequence is TGTGCCAGCAGCTTCTCGCGGGCAGATACGCAGTATTTT.